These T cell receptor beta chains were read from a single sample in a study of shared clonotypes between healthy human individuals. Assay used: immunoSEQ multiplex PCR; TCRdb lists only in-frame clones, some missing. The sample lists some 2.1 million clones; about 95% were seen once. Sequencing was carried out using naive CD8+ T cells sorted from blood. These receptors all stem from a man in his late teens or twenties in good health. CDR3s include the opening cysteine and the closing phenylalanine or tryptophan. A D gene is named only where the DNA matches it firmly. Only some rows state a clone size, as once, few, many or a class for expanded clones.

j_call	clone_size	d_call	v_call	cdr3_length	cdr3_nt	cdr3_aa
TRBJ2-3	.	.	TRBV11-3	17	TGTGCCAGCAGCTTAGAGGGACTTAAGAGACTCACAGATACGCAGTATTTT	CASSLEGLKRLTDTQYF
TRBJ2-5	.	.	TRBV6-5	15	TGTGCCAGCAGTTACGCAGGGGGAGGCCAAGAGACCCAGTACTTC	CASSYAGGGQETQYF
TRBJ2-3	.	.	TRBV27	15	TGTGCCAGCAGTTTCATCACGGAAGACGGATCTACGCAGTATTTT	CASSFITEDGSTQYF
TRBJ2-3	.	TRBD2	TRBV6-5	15	TGTGCCAGCAGCGGACTAGCGGGGCTCCCAGATACGCAGTATTTT	CASSGLAGLPDTQYF
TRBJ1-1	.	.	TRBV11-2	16	TGTGCCAGCAGCCCAAAGCCGGGACGGCAGAACACTGAAGCTTTCTTT	CASSPKPGRQNTEAFF
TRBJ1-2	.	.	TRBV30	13	TGTGCCTGGAGTGTAGGATCTGGCCATGGCTACACCTTC	CAWSVGSGHGYTF
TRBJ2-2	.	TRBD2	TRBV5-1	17	TGCGCCAGCAGCTTGGGACTAGCGGGAATTGACACCGGGGAGCTGTTTTTT	CASSLGLAGIDTGELFF
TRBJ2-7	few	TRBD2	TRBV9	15	TGTGCCAGCAGCGCATCGGGACTAGACGATTACGAGCAGTACTTC	CASSASGLDDYEQYF
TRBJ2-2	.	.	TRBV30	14	TGTGCCTCGAATTGGGTGGCGAACACCGGGGAGCTGTTTTTT	CASNWVANTGELFF
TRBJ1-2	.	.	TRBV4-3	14	TGCGCCAGCAGCCAAGGTCTAGGGTCTACTGGCTACACCTTC	CASSQGLGSTGYTF
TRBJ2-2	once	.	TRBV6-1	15	TGTGCCAGCAGTGAAGGGACACCAAACCACGGGGAGCTGTTTTTT	CASSEGTPNHGELFF
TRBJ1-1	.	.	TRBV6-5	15	TGTGCCAGCAGTTACGGCGGGGGCGCGAACACTGAAGCTTTCTTT	CASSYGGGANTEAFF
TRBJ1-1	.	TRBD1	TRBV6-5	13	TGTGCCGTGCTGGGACAGGGGAACACTGAAGCTTTCTTT	CAVLGQGNTEAFF
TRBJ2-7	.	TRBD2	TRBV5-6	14	TGTGCCAGCAGCCCGTGGGGACTAAGTGACGAGCAGTACTTC	CASSPWGLSDEQYF
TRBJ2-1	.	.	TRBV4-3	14	TGCGCCAGCAGCCCACTTCGAGGGATCAATGAGCAGTTCTTC	CASSPLRGINEQFF
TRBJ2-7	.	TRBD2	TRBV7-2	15	TGTGCCAGCAGCCCCGCCGGGACTAACATATACGAGCAGTACTTC	CASSPAGTNIYEQYF
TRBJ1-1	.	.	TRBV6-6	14	TGTGCCAGCAAGGAGAACAATATGAACACTAAAGCTTTCTTT	CASKENNMNTKAFF
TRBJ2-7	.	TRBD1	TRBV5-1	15	TGCGCCAGCAGCCCCGTGGACAGGGACTCCTACGAGCAGTACTTC	CASSPVDRDSYEQYF
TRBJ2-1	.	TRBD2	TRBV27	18	TGTGCCAGCAGTCCAATATTCACTAGCGGTAGCTCCTACAATGAGCAGTTCTTC	CASSPIFTSGSSYNEQFF
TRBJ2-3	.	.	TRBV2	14	TGTGCCAGCAGTCCGGACAGAAATCGAGATACGCAGTATTTT	CASSPDRNRDTQYF
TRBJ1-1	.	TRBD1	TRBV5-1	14	TGCGCCAGCAGCCGGACAGGGTCCAACATTGAAGCTTTCTTT	CASSRTGSNIEAFF
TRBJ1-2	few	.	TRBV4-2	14	TGTGCCAGCAGCCAAGATCTACCAGAGGATGGCTACACCTTC	CASSQDLPEDGYTF